The rows below give T cell receptor beta chains drawn from one sample of a study of CD8+CD57+ T cells in acquired aplastic anemia. TCRdb reanalysed the reads using MiXCR and keeps one entry per CDR3 protein. This sample has about 110,000 distinct CDR3 sequences, with 50% to 65% found just once. The sequencing sample was made of sorted CD4+, CD8+, or CD8+CD57+ T cells (not recorded which) from PBMCs. All receptors come from a human donor in good health, serving as a control. Each CDR3 is given with its conserved first and last residue.

TRBV29-1,TRBJ1-2,CSVEVGDRVSDGYTF
TRBV5-6,TRBJ1-1,CASSEGAYTEAFF
TRBV24-1,TRBJ2-1,CATSDPSDRGNEQFF
TRBV6-1,TRBJ2-5,CASSGGTEETQYF
TRBV11-2,TRBJ2-7,CASRSPGRRNYEQYF
TRBV7-7,TRBJ2-1,CASSLAGSGEQFF
TRBV7-9,TRBJ1-2,CASRLRRVQQANYGYTF
TRBV19,TRBJ2-7,CASSMGTGTFAYEQYF
TRBV2,TRBJ2-3,CASSLDRGTDTQYF
TRBV19,TRBJ2-7,CASSIRGQSSYEQYF
TRBV7-8,TRBJ2-5,CASSLAASEETQYF
TRBV24-1,TRBJ2-1,CATPDYEQYEQFF
TRBV27,TRBJ1-5,CASSEHPGGKNQPQHF
TRBV25-1,TRBJ2-7,CASSLGVPGDISYEQYF
TRBV10-1,TRBJ1-2,CASRERFDPRVVYGYTF
TRBV10-3,TRBJ2-2,CAISELGAGANTGELFF
TRBV2,TRBJ2-1,CASSVTASGRANEQFF
TRBV24-1,TRBJ2-7,CATSPRSEQYF
TRBV11-1,TRBJ2-3,CASSGTGGALDTQYF
TRBV10-1,TRBJ2-7,CASSDPGAYEQYF
TRBV24-1,TRBJ2-3,CATSDPRTSTDTQYF
TRBV19,TRBJ1-6,CASRRKGNSPLHF
TRBV6-1,TRBJ2-3,CASIRASAGTDTQYF
TRBV4-1,TRBJ2-3,CASSQGPGTGVVPPTDTQYF
TRBV25-1,TRBJ1-5,CASSGGGRGRNQPQHF
TRBV10-3,TRBJ1-6,CAIRDGQGNSPLHF
TRBV4-2,TRBJ1-1,CASSPRSTDDTEAFF
TRBV18,TRBJ1-4,CASSLQGGGATNEKLFF
TRBV4-1,TRBJ1-5,CASSQVGQGGNQPQHF
TRBV15,TRBJ2-1,CATSRRPGLAPIGQFF
TRBV20-1,TRBJ2-1,CSASSLAGIYNEQFF
TRBV29-1,TRBJ2-2,CSVWRYTGELFF
TRBV9,TRBJ2-5,CASSVGNRGRGETQYF
TRBV25-1,TRBJ1-2,CASSGWKGANYGYTF
TRBV25-1,TRBJ2-3,CASSFPGGGADTQYF
TRBV7-2,TRBJ2-7,CASSSSGGQAYEQYF
TRBV10-3,TRBJ2-7,CAIRELDKPYEQYF
TRBV7-9,TRBJ1-6,CASSLESGGGLHF
TRBV7-8,TRBJ2-7,CASSPPPRDSYEQYF
TRBV11-1,TRBJ1-5,CASSLEIRGNQPQHF
TRBV24-1,TRBJ1-1,CATSGQGGDTEAFF
TRBV7-2,TRBJ2-7,CASGFGAEQYF
TRBV24-1,TRBJ1-1,CATSEPGQGGAEAFF
TRBV15,TRBJ2-7,CATGLGGYEQYF